What follows describes a single T cell receptor (beta chain). Germline V gene lookup returns CDR1 SGHRS and CDR2 YFSETQ. Trimming left V 0 bases short and J 4 bases short, with 10 bases between. This CDR3 has 14 residues. The record originates from a study of cytotoxic CD8 clonotypes in ibrutinib-treated CLL. This table comes from immunoSEQ multiplex PCR, and its TCRdb copy is limited to in-frame clones, with some not included. The sample yields some 27,000 clones, roughly 50% seen once. The sample here was PBMCs, taken before ibrutinib treatment. The sequence derives from a human donor with chronic lymphocytic leukemia. The V gene is TRBV5-1, the J gene TRBJ1-2; weak D call: TRBD1 (6 bases). This CDR3 is CASSLGGRIYGYTF. The CDR3 nucleotides read TGCGCCAGCAGCTTGGGGGGGCGCATCTATGGCTACACCTTC.